This TCR beta chain was documented in a study of control samples from healthy donors and cancer patients. Generated by immunoSEQ multiplex PCR, the TCRdb table keeps only in-frame clones and is missing some. The table includes some 140,000 clones, 88% detected once. Germline CDR1 reads LGHDT; CDR2 reads YNNKEL (reference sequence). The ends were cut back, 5 bases at V and 13 bases at J, with 18 bases in the middle. This CDR3 is built from 13 residues. The material sequenced was blood. The J gene is TRBJ1-3, the V gene TRBV3-1 (or the pseudogene TRBV3-2); unclear D gene. The TCR sequence derives from a woman in her twenties or thirties in good health. The CDR3 region is CASSGTPDGSIYF. DNA of the CDR3: TGTGCCAGCAGCGGAACCCCGGACGGTTCGATATATTTT.